This is a list of T cell receptor beta chains from one sample in a study of shared clonotypes between healthy human individuals. TCRdb's copy holds only in-frame clones and misses some; the assay was immunoSEQ multiplex PCR. The sample records about 980,000 clones, over 60% being singletons. Sequencing was performed on memory CD4+ T cells sorted from blood. The source of these receptors is a man aged 18 to 35 in good health. Both conserved end residues are part of each CDR3. Each record gives: D gene, J gene, V gene, clone size, CDR3 DNA, CDR3 protein. D genes are given only for firm matches. Clone size is not always given. Where it is, it says once, few, many or a class for expanded clones.

- | TRBJ2-6 | TRBV18 | once | TGTGCCAGCTCACCCCAGGGGCAAGGGGCCAACGTCCTGACTTTC | CASSPQGQGANVLTF
TRBD1 | TRBJ1-1 | TRBV5-6 | - | TGTGCCAGCAGCTACACAGGGGCGGTTGAAGCTTTCTTT | CASSYTGAVEAFF
- | TRBJ1-6 | TRBV10-2 | - | TGCGCCAGCAGTGATGGCTCCTATAATTCACCCCTCCACTTT | CASSDGSYNSPLHF
- | TRBJ2-2 | TRBV2 | - | TGTGCCAGCAGTGAAGGCGGTTTCACCGGGGAGCTGTTTTTT | CASSEGGFTGELFF
TRBD2 | TRBJ2-1 | TRBV6-6 | - | TGTGCCAGCAGAGGACTAGCGGGGATCTCCTACAATGAGCAGTTCTTC | CASRGLAGISYNEQFF
TRBD1 | TRBJ2-7 | TRBV18 | - | TGTGCCAGCTCACCATCTTACCAGGGGGCCGACGAGCAGTACTTC | CASSPSYQGADEQYF
TRBD2 | TRBJ2-2 | TRBV28 | - | TGTGCCAGCAGTTTGCCCTCCTTAGCGGGCACCGGGGAGCTGTTTTTT | CASSLPSLAGTGELFF
TRBD1 | TRBJ2-5 | TRBV7-9 | - | TGTGCCAGCAGCTTAGGAACAGGGGGCTTCGAGACCCAGTACTTC | CASSLGTGGFETQYF
TRBD2 | TRBJ2-7 | TRBV5-1 | - | TGCGCCAGCAGCTTGGCCCCAGCGGGGGTCTCCTACGAGCAGTACTTC | CASSLAPAGVSYEQYF
- | TRBJ1-1 | TRBV20-1 | few | TGCAGTGAAAACAGGGACACTGAAGCTTTCTTT | CSENRDTEAFF
TRBD2 | TRBJ2-5 | TRBV5-6 | - | TGTGCCAGCAGCTTTTATAGCGGGGGGGCTGGTGAGACCCAGTACTTC | CASSFYSGGAGETQYF